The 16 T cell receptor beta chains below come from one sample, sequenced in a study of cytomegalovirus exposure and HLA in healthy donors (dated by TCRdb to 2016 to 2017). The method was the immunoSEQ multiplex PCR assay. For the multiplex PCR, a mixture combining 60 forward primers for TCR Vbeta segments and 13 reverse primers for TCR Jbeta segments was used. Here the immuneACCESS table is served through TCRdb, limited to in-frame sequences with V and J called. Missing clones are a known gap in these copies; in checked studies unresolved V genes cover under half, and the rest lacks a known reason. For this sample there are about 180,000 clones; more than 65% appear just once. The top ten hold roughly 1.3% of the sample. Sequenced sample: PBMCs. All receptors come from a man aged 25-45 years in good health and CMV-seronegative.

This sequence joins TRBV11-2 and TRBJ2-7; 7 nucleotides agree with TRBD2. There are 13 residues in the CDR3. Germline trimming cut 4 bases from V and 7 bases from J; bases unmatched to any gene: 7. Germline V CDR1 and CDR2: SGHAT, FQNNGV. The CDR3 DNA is TGTGCCAGCAGCTGGGGGGGTGACCTGGAGCAGTACTTC. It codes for CASSWGGDLEQYF.

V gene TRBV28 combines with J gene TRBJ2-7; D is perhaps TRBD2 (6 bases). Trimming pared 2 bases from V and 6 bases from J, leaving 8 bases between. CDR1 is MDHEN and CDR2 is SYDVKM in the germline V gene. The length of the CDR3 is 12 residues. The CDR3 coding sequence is TGTGCCAGCAGTTTAGCGGGGTTCGAGCAGTACTTC. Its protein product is CASSLAGFEQYF.

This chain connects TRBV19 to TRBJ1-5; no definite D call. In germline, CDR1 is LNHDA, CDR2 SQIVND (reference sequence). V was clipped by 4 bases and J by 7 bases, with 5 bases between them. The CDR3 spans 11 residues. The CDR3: CASSSGQPQHF. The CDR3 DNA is TGTGCCAGTAGTAGCGGACAGCCCCAGCATTTT.

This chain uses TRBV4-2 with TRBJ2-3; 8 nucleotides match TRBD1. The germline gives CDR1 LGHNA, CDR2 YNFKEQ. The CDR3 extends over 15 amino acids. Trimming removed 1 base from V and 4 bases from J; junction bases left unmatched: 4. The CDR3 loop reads CASSQGQGSPDTQYF. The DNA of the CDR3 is TGTGCCAGCAGCCAAGGACAGGGGAGCCCAGATACGCAGTATTTT.

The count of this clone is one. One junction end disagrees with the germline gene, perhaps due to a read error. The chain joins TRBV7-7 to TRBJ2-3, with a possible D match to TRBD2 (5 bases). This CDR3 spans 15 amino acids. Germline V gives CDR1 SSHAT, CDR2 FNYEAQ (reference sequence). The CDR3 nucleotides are TGTGCTAGCAGCTTAGCGCCCAGCGGCACAGATACGCAGTATTTT. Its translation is CASSLAPSGTDTQYF.

The CDR3 sequence: CASRSATGANYNEQFF. In DNA, the CDR3 is TGTGCCAGCAGGTCCGCTACAGGGGCTAACTACAATGAGCAGTTCTTC. The chain combines TRBV7-2 with TRBJ2-1; the match to TRBD1 covers 7 bases. The J segment lost 3 bases and the V segment lost 6 bases, leaving 11 bases of the junction unmatched. Per germline, CDR1 SGHTA and CDR2 FQGNSA. The CDR3 covers 16 residues.

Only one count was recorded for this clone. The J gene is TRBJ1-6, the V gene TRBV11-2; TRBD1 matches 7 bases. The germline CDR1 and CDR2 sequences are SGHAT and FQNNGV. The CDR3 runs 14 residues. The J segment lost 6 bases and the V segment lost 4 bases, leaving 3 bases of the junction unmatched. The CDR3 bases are TGTGCCAGCAGCTGGGGGACAGTTAATTCACCCCTCCACTTT. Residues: CASSWGTVNSPLHF.

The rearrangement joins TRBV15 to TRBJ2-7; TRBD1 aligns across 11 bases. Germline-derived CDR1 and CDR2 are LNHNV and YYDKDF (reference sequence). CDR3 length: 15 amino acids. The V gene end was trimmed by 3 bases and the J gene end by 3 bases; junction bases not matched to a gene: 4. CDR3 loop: CATSRLGTGGYEQYF. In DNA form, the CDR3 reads TGTGCCACCAGCAGGCTGGGGACAGGGGGCTACGAGCAGTACTTC.

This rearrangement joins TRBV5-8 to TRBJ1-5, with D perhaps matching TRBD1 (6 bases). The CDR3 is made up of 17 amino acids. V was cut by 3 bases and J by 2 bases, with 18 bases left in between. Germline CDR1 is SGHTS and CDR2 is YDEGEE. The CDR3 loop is CASSSGTGSVGNQPQHF. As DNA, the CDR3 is TGTGCCAGCAGCTCGGGAACAGGGTCGGTTGGCAATCAGCCCCAGCATTTT.

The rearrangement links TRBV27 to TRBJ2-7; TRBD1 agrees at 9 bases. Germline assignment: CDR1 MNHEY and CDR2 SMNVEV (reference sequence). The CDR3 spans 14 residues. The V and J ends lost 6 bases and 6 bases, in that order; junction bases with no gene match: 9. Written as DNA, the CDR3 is TGTGCCAGCAGCCCGGGACAGGGTTTCCTCGAGCAGTACTTC. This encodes CASSPGQGFLEQYF.

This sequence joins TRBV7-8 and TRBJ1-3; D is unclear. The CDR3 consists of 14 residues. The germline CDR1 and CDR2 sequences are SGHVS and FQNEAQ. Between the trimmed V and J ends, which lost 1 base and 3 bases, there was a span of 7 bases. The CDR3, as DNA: TGTGCCAGCAGCTTAGACAAGTATGGAAACACCATATATTTT. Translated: CASSLDKYGNTIYF.

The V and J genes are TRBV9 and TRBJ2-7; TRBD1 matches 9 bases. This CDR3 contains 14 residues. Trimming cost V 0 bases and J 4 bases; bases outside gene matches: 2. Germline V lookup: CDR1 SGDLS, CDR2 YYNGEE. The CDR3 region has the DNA TGTGCCAGCAGCGTAGGGGGACAGGGTTACGAGCAGTACTTC. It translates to CASSVGGQGYEQYF. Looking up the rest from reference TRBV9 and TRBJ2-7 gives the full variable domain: DSGVTQTPKHLITATGQRVTLRCSPRSGDLSVYWYQQSLDQGLQFLIQYYNGEERAKGNILERFSAQQFPDLHSELNLSSLELGDSALYFCASSVGGQGYEQYFGPGTRLTVT.

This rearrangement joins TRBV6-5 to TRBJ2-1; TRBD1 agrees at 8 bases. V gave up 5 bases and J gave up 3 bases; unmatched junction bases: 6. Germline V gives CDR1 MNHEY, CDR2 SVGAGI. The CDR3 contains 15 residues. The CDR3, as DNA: TGTGCCAGCAGTCCTCCAGGGGGCCTCTACAATGAGCAGTTCTTC. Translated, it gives CASSPPGGLYNEQFF.

CDR3 region: CAWSTGVSNYGYTF. The CDR3 DNA reads as TGTGCCTGGAGTACAGGGGTCTCCAACTATGGCTACACCTTC. V is TRBV30 and J is TRBJ1-2; 7 nucleotides line up with TRBD1. The germline V gene has CDR1 GTSNPN and CDR2 SVGIG (reference sequence). V was clipped by 2 bases and J by 2 bases; unmatched bases: 5. This CDR3 is built from 14 residues.

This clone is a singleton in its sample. CDR3 sequence reads: CASSTNQGKQYF. Here the CDR3 DNA reads TGCGCCAGCAGCACAAACCAGGGGAAGCAGTACTTC. The J gene is TRBJ2-7, the V gene TRBV5-1; maybe TRBD1 (6 bases). Looked up from germline, CDR1 is SGHRS and CDR2 is YFSETQ. V was pared by 4 bases and J by 8 bases, with 13 bases between. This CDR3 spans 12 amino acids. Supplemented by reference TRBV5-1 and TRBJ2-7, the full variable domain reads KAGVTQTPRYLIKTRGQQVTLSCSPISGHRSVSWYQQTPGQGLQFLFEYFSETQRNKGNFPGRFSGRQFSNSRSEMNVSTLELGDSALYLCASSTNQGKQYFGPGTRLTVT.

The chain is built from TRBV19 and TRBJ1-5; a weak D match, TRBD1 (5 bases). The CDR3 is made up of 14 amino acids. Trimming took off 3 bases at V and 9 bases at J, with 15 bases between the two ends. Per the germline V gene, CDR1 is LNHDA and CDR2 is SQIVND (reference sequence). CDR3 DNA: TGTGCCAGTAGTATGGGCTACACCCAGGGGCCCCAGCATTTT. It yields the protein CASSMGYTQGPQHF. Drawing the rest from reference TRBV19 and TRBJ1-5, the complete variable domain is DGGITQSPKYLFRKEGQNVTLSCEQNLNHDAMYWYRQDPGQGLRLIYYSQIVNDFQKGDIAEGYSVSREKKESFPLTVTSAQKNPTAFYLCASSMGYTQGPQHFGDGTRLSIL.